This T cell receptor (beta chain) is drawn from a study of T cell changes during pregnancy in multiple sclerosis (dated by TCRdb to the late 2010s). A note on the overall study: In women with multiple sclerosis, the researchers looked at how the T cell repertoire shifted as pregnancy progressed.

This clone was seen only a few times. Its antigen remains undetermined. No much larger clone is present one base from it, and per-base qualities are unavailable. To prepare the library, the immunoSEQ multiplex PCR assay was applied. The table comes from immuneACCESS by way of TCRdb, which keeps in-frame sequences with V and J called. Part of the clones is missing from these tables; in studies checked, under half for an unresolved V gene and the rest for unknown reasons. For this sample the table gives approximately 96,000 clones, of which 90% to 95% were detected only once. In total, the top ten clones hold about 2.5% of the sample. V loses 0 bases of germline sequence and J loses 3 bases, and the interval between the two ends is 18 bases. CDR1 and CDR2 are drawn from the germline V gene: SGDLS, YYNGEE. From the cysteine through the phenylalanine, the CDR3 covers 17 amino acids. CDR3 DNA only is kept here, 51 bases in frame from base 1.

The sequence was obtained from a female donor in good health, enrolled as a control in a pregnancy study. This receptor chain uses TRBV9 and TRBJ1-1, and the D gene may be TRBD1, 5 bases matching. The source material was peripheral blood, sampled after pregnancy. The DNA sequence is as follows: TGTGCCAGCAGCGTAGGGGGAGGGGCGGGCGTGTACACTGAAGCTTTCTTT. Translation gives CASSVGGGAGVYTEAFF.